This entry lists 22 T cell receptor beta chains sequenced from one sample in a study of T cell changes during pregnancy in multiple sclerosis. Assay: immunoSEQ multiplex PCR; the TCRdb copy retains only in-frame clones and omits some. The table shows roughly 100,000 clones, with approximately 90% occurring only once. The source was peripheral blood, collected after pregnancy. Source of these receptors: a female donor with multiple sclerosis, enrolled in a pregnancy study.

This chain uses TRBV5-4 with TRBJ2-1; a possible D gene is TRBD2 (6 bases). The CDR3 contains 14 residues. Germline values: CDR1 SGHNT, CDR2 YYREEE (reference sequence). V was cut by 4 bases and J by 4 bases, with 12 bases left in between. The CDR3 protein is CASSPGVLYNEQFF. For the CDR3, the DNA is TGTGCCAGCAGCCCGGGGGTACTTTACAATGAGCAGTTCTTC.

The chain combines TRBV6-1 with TRBJ1-3; D uncertain. V was clipped by 8 bases and J by 5 bases, with 13 bases between them. Germline lookup yields CDR1 MNHNS and CDR2 SASEGT. This CDR3 is built from 13 residues. The CDR3 DNA sequence: TGTGCCAGCGGCCCGGCGGGGAGAAACACCATATATTTT. Protein sequence: CASGPAGRNTIYF.

The chain carries TRBV12-1 and TRBJ2-2; the table gives TRBD1 as D, unverified against the DNA. TRBV12-1 is tagged as a pseudogene. This CDR3 is 12 amino acids long. The CDR3 sequence is CASSFQGGELFF. CDR3 nucleotides: TGTGCCAGCAGCTTCCAGGGCGGGGAGCTGTTTTTT.

V and J are TRBV7-2 and TRBJ2-1, with 7 bases matching TRBD2. CDR1 and CDR2 from the germline V gene are SGHTA and FQGNSA. The CDR3 contains 18 residues. With V trimmed by 5 bases and J by 3 bases, 16 bases remained unmatched. As DNA, the CDR3 is TGTGCCAGCAGCCCCATCTGGCCGCTAGCGGTCAGCTACAATGAGCAGTTCTTC. This translates into CASSPIWPLAVSYNEQFF.

V usage is TRBV6-6 and J usage is TRBJ2-1; 15 nucleotides align to TRBD2. Germline CDR1 MNHNY, CDR2 SVGAGI (reference sequence). With 6 bases clipped from V and 7 bases from J, the junction kept 7 bases outside the gene matches. This CDR3 contains 16 residues. As DNA, the CDR3 is TGTGCCAGCAGACTAACGGGACTAGCGGGGGGTAATGAGCAGTTCTTC. It is translated as CASRLTGLAGGNEQFF.

Written as DNA, the CDR3 is TGCGCCAGCAGCCTTGGGAGCGGTGAGCAGTTCTTC. Translated: CASSLGSGEQFF. The chain links TRBV4-1 to TRBJ2-1; TRBD2 is a possible D gene (5 bases). Germline values: CDR1 MGHRA, CDR2 YSYEKL. Trimming removed 4 bases from V and 9 bases from J, with 10 bases in between. The CDR3 runs 12 residues.

This chain uses TRBV6-5 with TRBJ1-6; TRBD1 is a possible D gene (5 bases). In germline, CDR1 is MNHEY, CDR2 SVGAGI. The CDR3 has 12 residues. V was trimmed by 8 bases and J by 7 bases, leaving 9 bases between them. This CDR3 is CASSKGNSPLHF. The CDR3 DNA is TGTGCCAGCTCTAAGGGGAATTCACCCCTCCACTTT.

This clone was found a few times. The chain links TRBV21-1 to TRBJ2-7; the listed D gene, TRBD2, was not tested against the DNA. TRBV21-1 is tagged as a pseudogene. CDR3 length equals 14 residues. DNA for the CDR3: TGTGCCAGCAGCAAAGGGACTAGCGGGTACGAGCAGTACTTC. Amino acid sequence: CASSKGTSGYEQYF.

The chain combines TRBV18 with TRBJ2-7, with TRBD1 matching 7 bases. The CDR3 has 14 residues. V shed 5 bases and J 3 bases; nucleotides not matched to a gene: 7. Germline CDR1 KGHSH, CDR2 LQKENI. The CDR3, as DNA: TGTGCCAGCTCATCGGGACAGATAGGCTACGAGCAGTACTTC. Residues: CASSSGQIGYEQYF. Looking up the rest from reference TRBV18 and TRBJ2-7 gives the full variable domain: NAGVMQNPRHLVRRRGQEARLRCSPMKGHSHVYWYRQLPEEGLKFMVYLQKENIIDESGMPKERFSAEFPKEGPSILRIQQVVRGDSAAYFCASSSGQIGYEQYFGPGTRLTVT.

The chain is built from TRBV5-1 and TRBJ2-7; 9 bases are shared with TRBD2. The CDR3 has 15 amino acids. The trim removed 0 bases at V and 3 bases at J, leaving 4 bases unmatched. Germline CDR1 SGHRS, CDR2 YFSETQ. The CDR3 bases are TGCGCCAGCAGCTTGGCAAGCGGGGGGATCTACGAGCAGTACTTC. This encodes CASSLASGGIYEQYF.

The rearrangement links TRBV10-3 to TRBJ2-1; 12 positions match TRBD2. The CDR3 is 16 residues long. Germline CDR1 is ENHRY and CDR2 is SYGVKD. Trimming took 5 bases from V and 3 from J; bases not matched to a gene: 5. The CDR3 loop reads CAISRTSGVLYNEQFF. CDR3 in DNA: TGTGCCATCAGTCGGACTAGCGGGGTACTCTACAATGAGCAGTTCTTC.

The CDR3 loop reads CASSPPVVGTEAFF. The CDR3 DNA sequence: TGTGCCAGCAGCCCCCCGGTCGTTGGCACTGAAGCTTTCTTT. V usage is TRBV11-2 and J usage is TRBJ1-1; D gene ambiguous. The ends were cut back, 5 bases at V and 4 bases at J, with 14 bases in the middle. The CDR3 covers 14 residues. CDR1 is SGHAT, CDR2 FQNNGV, per germline.

J is TRBJ2-5 and V is TRBV2, with TRBD1 as a possible D gene (5 bases). This CDR3 has 12 amino acids. Germline CDR1 is SNHLY and CDR2 is FYNNEI. V lost 7 bases, J lost 5 bases, and 11 bases lay in between. The chain's CDR3 is CASKGRVETQYF. The CDR3 DNA follows: TGTGCCAGCAAGGGCAGGGTGGAGACCCAGTACTTC.

This chain uses TRBV9 with TRBJ2-3; tentative D call: TRBD2 (5 bases). The CDR3 extends over 15 amino acids. With 0 bases removed from V and 4 bases from J, the gap between germline ends came to 12 bases. CDR1 SGDLS and CDR2 YYNGEE come from the germline V gene. The DNA for the CDR3 is TGTGCCAGCAGCGTAGCTCCGGGATTTCCAGATACGCAGTATTTT. Protein sequence: CASSVAPGFPDTQYF.

The rearrangement links TRBV4-2 to TRBJ2-1; a weak D match, TRBD2 (5 bases). Trimming stripped 4 bases from V and 2 bases from J, with 12 bases between. This CDR3 comprises 15 residues. Germline V gives CDR1 LGHNA, CDR2 YNFKEQ. The CDR3 coding sequence is TGTGCCAGCAGCCGATCGGCGGGCCCCTACAATGAGCAGTTCTTC. As protein: CASSRSAGPYNEQFF.

The V gene is TRBV6-5, the J gene TRBJ1-3; D is uncertain. The CDR3 runs 16 residues. Per germline, CDR1 MNHEY and CDR2 SVGAGI. V was shortened by 4 bases and J by 0 bases, with 13 bases between the two germline ends. The CDR3: CASSSTDNHSGNTIYF. The CDR3 coding sequence is TGTGCCAGCAGTTCTACAGATAACCACTCTGGAAACACCATATATTTT.

This clone showed up just a few times. This rearrangement joins TRBV11-3 to TRBJ1-1; perhaps TRBD1 as D (6 bases). Germline V gene sequence: CDR1 SGHNT, CDR2 YENEEA. This CDR3 is built from 15 residues. Trimming stripped 1 base from V and 5 bases from J, with 14 bases between. CDR3 sequence reads: CASSLGLGANTEAFF. In DNA form, the CDR3 reads TGTGCCAGCAGCTTAGGGCTGGGGGCAAATACTGAAGCTTTCTTT.

The chain couples TRBV27 to TRBJ2-3; D remains ambiguous. CDR1 is MNHEY, CDR2 SMNVEV, per germline (reference sequence). This CDR3 contains 16 residues. Trimming took 2 bases from V and 1 from J, leaving 13 bases between them. This CDR3 is CASSLGPGYRTDTQYF. CDR3 DNA: TGTGCCAGCAGTTTAGGCCCCGGGTATCGCACAGATACGCAGTATTTT.

The chain recombines TRBV5-1 with TRBJ2-7, with a tentative D call TRBD2 (5 bases). With 1 base removed from V and 6 bases from J, the gap between germline ends came to 8 bases. Germline values: CDR1 SGHRS, CDR2 YFSETQ. The CDR3 extends over 12 amino acids. The DNA of the CDR3 is TGCGCCAGCAGCTTGTGGGCGGGCGAGCAGTACTTC. This gives the protein CASSLWAGEQYF. Supplemented by reference TRBV5-1 and TRBJ2-7, the full variable domain reads KAGVTQTPRYLIKTRGQQVTLSCSPISGHRSVSWYQQTPGQGLQFLFEYFSETQRNKGNFPGRFSGRQFSNSRSEMNVSTLELGDSALYLCASSLWAGEQYFGPGTRLTVT.

The CDR3 loop is CASSRGQGAEAFF. The CDR3 nucleotides are TGTGCCAGCAGCCGGGGGCAGGGTGCTGAAGCTTTCTTT. The genes are TRBV14 and TRBJ1-1; tentatively, D is TRBD1 (6 bases). Germline CDR1 SGHDN, CDR2 FVKESK. CDR3 length equals 13 residues. Trimming took off 4 bases at V and 6 bases at J, with 12 bases between the two ends.

J is TRBJ2-2 and V is TRBV29-1; D ambiguous. The length of the CDR3 is 12 residues. The V end lost 7 bases, the J end lost 0 bases, and 6 bases lay between the germline ends. Germline-derived CDR1 and CDR2 are SQVTM and ANQGSEA. The CDR3 is CSGLPNTGELFF. The DNA for the CDR3 is TGCAGCGGGCTCCCGAACACCGGGGAGCTGTTTTTT.

In this sample, this clone turned up a few times. The genes are TRBV19 and TRBJ2-7, with D perhaps matching TRBD1 (6 bases). This CDR3 contains 13 residues. Germline values: CDR1 LNHDA, CDR2 SQIVND (reference sequence). V was clipped by 3 bases and J by 2 bases, with 8 bases between them. In DNA form, the CDR3 reads TGTGCCAGTAGTATTCAGGGGCCCTACGAGCAGTACTTC. Its protein is CASSIQGPYEQYF.